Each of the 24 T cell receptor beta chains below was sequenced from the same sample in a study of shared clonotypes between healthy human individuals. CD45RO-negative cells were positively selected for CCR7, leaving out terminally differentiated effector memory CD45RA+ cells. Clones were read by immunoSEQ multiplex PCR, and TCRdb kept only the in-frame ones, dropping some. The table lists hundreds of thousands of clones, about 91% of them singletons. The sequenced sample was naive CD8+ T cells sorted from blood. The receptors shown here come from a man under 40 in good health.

The CDR3 nucleotides are TGTGCCAGCAGCTTAGCCAACGAGCAGTTCTTC. Amino acid sequence: CASSLANEQFF. The chain employs TRBV7-2 and TRBJ2-1; D gene unclear. Germline CDR1 reads SGHTA; CDR2 reads FQGNSA. V was shortened by 0 bases and J by 10 bases, with 4 bases between the two germline ends. CDR3 length equals 11 residues.

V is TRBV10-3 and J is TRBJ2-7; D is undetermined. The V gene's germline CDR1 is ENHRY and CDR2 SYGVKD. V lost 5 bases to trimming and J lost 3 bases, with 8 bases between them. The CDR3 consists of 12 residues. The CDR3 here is CAISTDRYEQYF. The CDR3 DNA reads TGTGCCATCAGTACGGACCGCTACGAGCAGTACTTC.

CDR3 sequence reads: CASSYQTRQYF. The CDR3 DNA reads as TGTGCCAGCAGCTACCAGACCCGGCAGTATTTT. The chain is built from TRBV7-2 and TRBJ2-3; D is ambiguous. Germline-derived CDR1 and CDR2 are SGHTA and FQGNSA. The V end was cut by 4 bases, the J end by 11 bases, with 10 bases between. This CDR3 has 11 residues.

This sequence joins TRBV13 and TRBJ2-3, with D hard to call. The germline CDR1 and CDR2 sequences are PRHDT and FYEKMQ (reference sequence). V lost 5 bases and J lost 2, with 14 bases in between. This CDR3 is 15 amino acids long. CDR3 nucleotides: TGTGCCAGCAGCCCCTCCGTCCTCTCCACAGATACGCAGTATTTT. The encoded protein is CASSPSVLSTDTQYF.

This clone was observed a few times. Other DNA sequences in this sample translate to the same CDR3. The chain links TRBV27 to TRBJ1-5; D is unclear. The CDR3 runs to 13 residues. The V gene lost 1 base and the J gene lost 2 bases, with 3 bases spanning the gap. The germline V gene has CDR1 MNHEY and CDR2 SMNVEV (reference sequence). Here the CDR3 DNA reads TGTGCCAGCAGTTTATTTGGCAATCAGCCCCAGCATTTT. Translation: CASSLFGNQPQHF.

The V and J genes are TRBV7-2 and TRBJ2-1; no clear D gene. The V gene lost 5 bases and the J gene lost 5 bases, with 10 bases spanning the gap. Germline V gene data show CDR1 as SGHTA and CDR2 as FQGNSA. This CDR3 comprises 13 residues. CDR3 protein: CASSDPPHNEQFF. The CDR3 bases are TGTGCCAGCAGCGACCCCCCCCACAATGAGCAGTTCTTC.

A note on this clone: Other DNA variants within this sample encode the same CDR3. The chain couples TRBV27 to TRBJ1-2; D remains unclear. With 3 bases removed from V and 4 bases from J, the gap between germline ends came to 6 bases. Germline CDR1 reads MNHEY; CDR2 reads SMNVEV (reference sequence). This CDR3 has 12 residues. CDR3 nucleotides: TGTGCCAGCAGTTTGTCAGGCTATGGCTACACCTTC. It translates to CASSLSGYGYTF.

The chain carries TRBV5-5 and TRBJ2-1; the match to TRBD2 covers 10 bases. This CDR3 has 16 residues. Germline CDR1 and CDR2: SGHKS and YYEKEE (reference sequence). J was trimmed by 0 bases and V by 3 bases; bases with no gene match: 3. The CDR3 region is CASSSSSGSSYNEQFF. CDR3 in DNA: TGTGCCAGCAGCTCTTCTAGCGGGAGCTCCTACAATGAGCAGTTCTTC.

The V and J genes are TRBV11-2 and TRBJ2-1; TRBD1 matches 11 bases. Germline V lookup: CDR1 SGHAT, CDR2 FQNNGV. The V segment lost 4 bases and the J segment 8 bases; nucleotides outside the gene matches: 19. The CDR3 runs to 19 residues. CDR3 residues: CASSSSYPFLGQGVDEQFF. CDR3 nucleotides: TGTGCCAGCAGCTCTAGTTATCCCTTTTTGGGACAGGGGGTCGATGAGCAGTTCTTC.

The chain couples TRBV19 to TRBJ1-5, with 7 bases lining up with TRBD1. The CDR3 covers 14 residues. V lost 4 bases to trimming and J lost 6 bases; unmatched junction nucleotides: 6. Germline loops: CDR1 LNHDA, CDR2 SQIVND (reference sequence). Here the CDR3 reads CASSTTGSGQPQHF. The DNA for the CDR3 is TGTGCCAGTAGTACGACAGGGTCCGGTCAGCCCCAGCATTTT.

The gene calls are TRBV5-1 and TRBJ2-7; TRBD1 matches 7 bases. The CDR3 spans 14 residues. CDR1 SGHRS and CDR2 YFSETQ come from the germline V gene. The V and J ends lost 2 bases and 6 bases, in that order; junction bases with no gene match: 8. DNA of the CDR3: TGCGCCAGCAGCTTTACAGGGGAAGGAGGCGAGCAGTACTTC. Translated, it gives CASSFTGEGGEQYF.

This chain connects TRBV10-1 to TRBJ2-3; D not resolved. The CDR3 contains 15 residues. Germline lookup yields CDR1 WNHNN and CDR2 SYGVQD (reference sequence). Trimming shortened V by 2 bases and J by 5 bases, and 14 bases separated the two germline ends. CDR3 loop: CASSESFGVGDTQYF. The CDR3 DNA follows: TGCGCCAGCAGTGAGAGTTTTGGGGTGGGAGATACGCAGTATTTT.

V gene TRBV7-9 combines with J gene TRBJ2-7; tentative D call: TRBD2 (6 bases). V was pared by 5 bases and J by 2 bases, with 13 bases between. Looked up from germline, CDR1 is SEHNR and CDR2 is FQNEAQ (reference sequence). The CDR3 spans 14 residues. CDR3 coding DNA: TGTGCCAGCAGCCCCTCCGGGAGTGCCTACGAGCAGTACTTC. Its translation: CASSPSGSAYEQYF.

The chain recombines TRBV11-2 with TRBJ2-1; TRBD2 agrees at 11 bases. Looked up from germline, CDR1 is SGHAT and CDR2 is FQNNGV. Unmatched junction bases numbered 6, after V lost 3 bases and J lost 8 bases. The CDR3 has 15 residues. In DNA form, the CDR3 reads TGTGCCAGCAGCTTCCTAGCGGGAGGTCCCGATGAGCAGTTCTTC. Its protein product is CASSFLAGGPDEQFF.

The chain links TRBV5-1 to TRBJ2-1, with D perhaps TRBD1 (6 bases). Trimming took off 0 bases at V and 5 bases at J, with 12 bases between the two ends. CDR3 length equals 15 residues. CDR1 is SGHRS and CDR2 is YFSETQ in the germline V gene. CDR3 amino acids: CASSLDDGQNNEQFF. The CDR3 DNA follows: TGCGCCAGCAGCTTGGACGATGGACAGAACAATGAGCAGTTCTTC.

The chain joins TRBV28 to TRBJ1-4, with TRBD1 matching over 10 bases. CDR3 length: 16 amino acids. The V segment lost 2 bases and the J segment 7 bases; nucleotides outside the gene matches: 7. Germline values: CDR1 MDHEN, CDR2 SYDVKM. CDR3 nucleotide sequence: TGTGCCAGCAGTTTACGGGACAGGGGAAGGGGTGAAAAACTGTTTTTT. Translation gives CASSLRDRGRGEKLFF.

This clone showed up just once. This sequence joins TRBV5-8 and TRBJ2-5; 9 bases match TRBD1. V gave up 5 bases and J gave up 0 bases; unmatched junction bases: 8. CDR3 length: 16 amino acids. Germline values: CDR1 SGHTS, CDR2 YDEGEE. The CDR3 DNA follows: TGTGCCAGCAGTCCCCGACAGGGGGGATACCAAGAGACCCAGTACTTC. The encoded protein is CASSPRQGGYQETQYF.

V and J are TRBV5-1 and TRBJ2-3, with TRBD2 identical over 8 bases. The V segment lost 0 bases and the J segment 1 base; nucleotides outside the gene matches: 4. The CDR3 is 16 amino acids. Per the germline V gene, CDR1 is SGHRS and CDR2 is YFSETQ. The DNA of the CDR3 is TGCGCCAGCAGCTTGGACCTAGCGGGCCGCACAGATACGCAGTATTTT. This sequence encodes CASSLDLAGRTDTQYF.

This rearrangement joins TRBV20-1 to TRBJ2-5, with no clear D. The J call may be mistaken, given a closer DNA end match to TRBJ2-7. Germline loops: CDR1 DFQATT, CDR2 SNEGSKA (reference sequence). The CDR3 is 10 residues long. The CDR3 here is CSAPRNEQYF. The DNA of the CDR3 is TGCAGTGCCCCACGGAACGAGCAGTACTTC.

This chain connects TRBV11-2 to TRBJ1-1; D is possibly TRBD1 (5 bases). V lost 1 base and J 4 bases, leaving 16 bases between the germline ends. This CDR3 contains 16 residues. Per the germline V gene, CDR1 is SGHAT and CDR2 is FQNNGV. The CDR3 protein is CASSLGRQGSGTEAFF. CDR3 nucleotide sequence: TGTGCCAGCAGCTTAGGAAGGCAGGGCTCGGGCACTGAAGCTTTCTTT.

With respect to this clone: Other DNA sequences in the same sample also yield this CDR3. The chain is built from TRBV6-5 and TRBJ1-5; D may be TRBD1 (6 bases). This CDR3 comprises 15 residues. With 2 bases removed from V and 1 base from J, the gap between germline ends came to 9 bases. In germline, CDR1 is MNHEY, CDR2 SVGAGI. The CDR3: CASSYGQGSNQPQHF. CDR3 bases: TGTGCCAGCAGTTACGGGCAGGGGAGCAATCAGCCCCAGCATTTT.

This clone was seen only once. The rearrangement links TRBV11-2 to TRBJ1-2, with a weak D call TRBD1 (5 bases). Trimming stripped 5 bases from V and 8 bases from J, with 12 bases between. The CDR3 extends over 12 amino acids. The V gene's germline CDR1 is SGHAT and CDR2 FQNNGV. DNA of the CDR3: TGTGCCAGCAGCCTCGGGGGAAAAGGCTACACCTTC. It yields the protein CASSLGGKGYTF.

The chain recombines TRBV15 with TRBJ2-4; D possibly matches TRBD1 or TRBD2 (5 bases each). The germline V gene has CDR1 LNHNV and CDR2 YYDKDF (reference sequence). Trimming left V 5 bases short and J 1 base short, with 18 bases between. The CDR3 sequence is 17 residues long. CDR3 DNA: TGTGCCACCAGCGGCCGGGGCCGGGTGGGGGCCAAAAACATTCAGTACTTC. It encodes CATSGRGRVGAKNIQYF. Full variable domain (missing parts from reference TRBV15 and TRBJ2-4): DAMVIQNPRYQVTQFGKPVTLSCSQTLNHNVMYWYQQKSSQAPKLLFHYYDKDFNNEADTPDNFQSRRPNTSFCFLDIRSPGLGDTAMYLCATSGRGRVGAKNIQYFGAGTRLSVL.

The CDR3 sequence is CASSQERGSVQFF. The CDR3 DNA is TGCGCCAGCAGCCAAGAACGCGGGAGCGTGCAGTTCTTC. This chain joins TRBV4-1 and TRBJ2-1; 7 bases fit TRBD2. With V trimmed by 0 bases and J by 12 bases, 5 bases remained unmatched. The CDR3 loop spans 13 amino acids. CDR1 and CDR2 (germline): MGHRA, YSYEKL.